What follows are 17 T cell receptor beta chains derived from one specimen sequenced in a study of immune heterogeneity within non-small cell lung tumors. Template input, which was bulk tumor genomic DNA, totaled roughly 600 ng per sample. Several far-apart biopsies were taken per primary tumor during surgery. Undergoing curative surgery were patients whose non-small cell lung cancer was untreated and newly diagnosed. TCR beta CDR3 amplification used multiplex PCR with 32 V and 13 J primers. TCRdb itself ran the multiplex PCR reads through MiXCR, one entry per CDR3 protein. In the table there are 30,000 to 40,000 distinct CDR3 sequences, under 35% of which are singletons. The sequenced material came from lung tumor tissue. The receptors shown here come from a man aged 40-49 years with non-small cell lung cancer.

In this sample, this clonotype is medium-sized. The CDR3 loop reads CASSFQTGSYEQYF. As DNA, the CDR3 is TGTGCCAGCAGCTTTCAGACAGGCTCCTACGAGCAGTACTTC. This sequence joins TRBV11-1 and TRBJ2-7, with D maybe TRBD1 (6 bases). Germline V gene sequence: CDR1 SGHAT, CDR2 FQDESV (reference sequence). This CDR3 region has 14 residues. Trimming removed 3 bases from V and 0 bases from J, with 9 bases in between. Based on the CDR3 plus reference TRBV11-1 and TRBJ2-7, the full variable domain is EAEVAQSPRYKITEKSQAVAFWCDPISGHATLYWYRQILGQGPELLVQFQDESVVDDSQLPKDRFSAERLKGVDSTLKIQPAELGDSAMYLCASSFQTGSYEQYFGPGTRLTVT.

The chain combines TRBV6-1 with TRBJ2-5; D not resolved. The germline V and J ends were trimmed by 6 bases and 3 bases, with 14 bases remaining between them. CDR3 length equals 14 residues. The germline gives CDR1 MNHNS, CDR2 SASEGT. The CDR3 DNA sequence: TGTGCCAGCAGAGAGCCCTACCGGGAAGAGACCCAGTACTTC. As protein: CASREPYREETQYF.

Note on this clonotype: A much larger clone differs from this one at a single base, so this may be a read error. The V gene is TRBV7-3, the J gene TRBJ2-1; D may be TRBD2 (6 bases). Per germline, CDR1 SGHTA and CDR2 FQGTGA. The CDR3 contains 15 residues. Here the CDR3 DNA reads TGTGCCAGCAGCTTAGTTGCGGGGTTATACAATGGGCAGTTCTTC. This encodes CASSLVAGLYNGQFF. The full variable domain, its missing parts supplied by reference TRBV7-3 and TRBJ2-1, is GAGVSQTPSNKVTEKGKYVELRCDPISGHTALYWYRQSLGQGPEFLIYFQGTGAADDSGLPNDRFFAVRPEGSVSTLKIQRTERGDSAVYLCASSLVAGLYNGQFFGPGTRLTVL.

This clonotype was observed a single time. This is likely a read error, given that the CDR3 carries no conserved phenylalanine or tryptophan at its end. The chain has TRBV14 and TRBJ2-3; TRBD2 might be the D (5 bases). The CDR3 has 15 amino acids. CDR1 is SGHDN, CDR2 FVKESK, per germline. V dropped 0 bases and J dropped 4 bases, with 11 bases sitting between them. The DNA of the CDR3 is TGTGCCAGCAGCCAAGATTCGGGGTGGGCAGATACGCAGTATTCT. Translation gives CASSQDSGWADTQYS.

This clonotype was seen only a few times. The DNA of the CDR3 is TGCGCCAGCAGCGGACTACTAGCGGGAGCAAGCTCCTACGAGCAGTACTTC. Protein sequence: CASSGLLAGASSYEQYF. The J gene is TRBJ2-7, the V gene TRBV5-1, with 11 bases that match TRBD2. The germline V gene encodes CDR1 SGHRS and CDR2 YFSETQ. After removal of 4 bases from V and 0 bases from J, the junction contained 9 bases not matched to a gene. CDR3 length: 17 amino acids.

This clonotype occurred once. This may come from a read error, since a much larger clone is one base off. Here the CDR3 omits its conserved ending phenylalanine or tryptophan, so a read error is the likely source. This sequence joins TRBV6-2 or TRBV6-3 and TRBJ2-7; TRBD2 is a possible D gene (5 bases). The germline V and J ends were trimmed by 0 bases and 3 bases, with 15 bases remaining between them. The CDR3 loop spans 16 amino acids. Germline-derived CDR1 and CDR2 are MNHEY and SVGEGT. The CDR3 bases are TGTGCCAGCAGTTACTCGATTGGGCGGGCCAGCTACGAGCAGTACATC. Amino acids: CASSYSIGRASYEQYI.

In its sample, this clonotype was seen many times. In DNA, the CDR3 is TGTGCCACCAGCAGAGATAAGAATGAGCAGTTCTTC. It is translated as CATSRDKNEQFF. The chain has TRBV15 and TRBJ2-1; D call uncertain. The V and J ends lost 0 bases and 7 bases respectively, with 4 bases between them. From germline, CDR1 is LNHNV and CDR2 YYDKDF (reference sequence). The CDR3 covers 12 residues.

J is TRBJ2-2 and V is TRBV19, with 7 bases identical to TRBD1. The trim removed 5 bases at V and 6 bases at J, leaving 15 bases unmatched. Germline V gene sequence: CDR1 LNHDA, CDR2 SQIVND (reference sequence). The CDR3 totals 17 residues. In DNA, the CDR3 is TGTGCCAGTAGTTCGATCCGTAACAGGGGAAGTGCCGGGGAGCTGTTTTTT. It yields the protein CASSSIRNRGSAGELFF.

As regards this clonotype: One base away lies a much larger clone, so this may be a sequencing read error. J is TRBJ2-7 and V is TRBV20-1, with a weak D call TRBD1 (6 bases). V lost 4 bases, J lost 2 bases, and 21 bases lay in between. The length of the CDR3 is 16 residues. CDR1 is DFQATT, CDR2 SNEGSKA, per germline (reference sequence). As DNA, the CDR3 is TGCAGTGCTATAGATCAATCTCGGGACACCCCCTACGAGCAGTACTTC. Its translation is CSAIDQSRDTPYEQYF.

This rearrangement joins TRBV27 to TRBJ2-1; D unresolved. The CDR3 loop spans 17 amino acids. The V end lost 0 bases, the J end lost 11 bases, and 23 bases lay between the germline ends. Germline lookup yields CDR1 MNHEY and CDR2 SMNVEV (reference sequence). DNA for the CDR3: TGTGCCAGCAGTTTATCTGGGCGCCTAAGCGTGAGAAATAAGCAGTTCTTC. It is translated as CASSLSGRLSVRNKQFF.

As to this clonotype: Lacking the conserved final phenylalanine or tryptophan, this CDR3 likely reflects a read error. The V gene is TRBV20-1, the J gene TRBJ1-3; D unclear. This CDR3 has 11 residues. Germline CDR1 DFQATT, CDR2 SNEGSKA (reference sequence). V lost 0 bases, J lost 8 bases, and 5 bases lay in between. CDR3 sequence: CSARDQYTIYL. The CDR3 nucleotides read TGCAGTGCTAGAGATCAATACACCATATATCTT.

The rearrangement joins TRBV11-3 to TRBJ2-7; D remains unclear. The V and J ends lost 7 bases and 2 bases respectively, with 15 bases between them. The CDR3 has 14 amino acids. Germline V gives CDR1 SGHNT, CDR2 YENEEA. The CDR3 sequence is CASTTPSATYEQYF. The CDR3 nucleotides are TGTGCCAGCACAACCCCGTCGGCGACCTACGAGCAGTACTTC.

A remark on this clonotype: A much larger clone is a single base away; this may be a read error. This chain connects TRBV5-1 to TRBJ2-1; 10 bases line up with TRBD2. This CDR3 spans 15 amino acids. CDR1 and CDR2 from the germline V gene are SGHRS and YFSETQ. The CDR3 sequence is CASSLGLAVYYEQFF. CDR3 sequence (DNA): TGCGCCAGCAGCCTTGGACTAGCGGTCTACTATGAGCAGTTCTTC.

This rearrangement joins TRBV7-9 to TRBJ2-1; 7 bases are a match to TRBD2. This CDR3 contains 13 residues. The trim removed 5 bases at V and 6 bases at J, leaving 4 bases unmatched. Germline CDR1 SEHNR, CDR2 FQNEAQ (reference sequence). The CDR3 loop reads CASSRSGVNEQFF. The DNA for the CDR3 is TGTGCCAGCAGCCGGAGCGGGGTCAATGAGCAGTTCTTC.

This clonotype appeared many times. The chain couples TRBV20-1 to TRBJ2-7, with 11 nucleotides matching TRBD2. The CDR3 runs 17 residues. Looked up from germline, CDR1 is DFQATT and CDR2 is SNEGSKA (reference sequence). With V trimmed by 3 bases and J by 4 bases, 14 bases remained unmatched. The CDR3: CSASQGFGLAGLYEQYF. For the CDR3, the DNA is TGCAGTGCTAGCCAGGGTTTCGGACTAGCGGGTTTGTACGAGCAGTACTTC.

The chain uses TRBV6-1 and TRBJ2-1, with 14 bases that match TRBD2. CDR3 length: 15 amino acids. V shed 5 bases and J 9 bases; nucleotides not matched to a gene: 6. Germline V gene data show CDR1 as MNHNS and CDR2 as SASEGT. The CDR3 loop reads CASSRLAGGPGEQFF. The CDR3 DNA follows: TGTGCCAGCAGTCGACTAGCGGGAGGGCCCGGTGAGCAGTTCTTC.

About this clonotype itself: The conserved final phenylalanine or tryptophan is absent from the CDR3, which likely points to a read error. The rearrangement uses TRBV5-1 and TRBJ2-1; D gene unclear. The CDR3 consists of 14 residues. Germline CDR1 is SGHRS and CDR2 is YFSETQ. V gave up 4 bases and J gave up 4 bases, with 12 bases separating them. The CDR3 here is CASSPGTDYNEQFL. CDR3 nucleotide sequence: TGCGCCAGCAGCCCGGGCACGGATTACAATGAGCAGTTCTTA.